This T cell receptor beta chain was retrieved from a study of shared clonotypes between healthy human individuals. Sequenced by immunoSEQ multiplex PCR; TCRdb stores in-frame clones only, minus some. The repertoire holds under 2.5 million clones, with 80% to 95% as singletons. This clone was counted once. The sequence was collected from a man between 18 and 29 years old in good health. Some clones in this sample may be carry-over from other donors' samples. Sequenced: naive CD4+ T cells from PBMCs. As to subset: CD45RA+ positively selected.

DNA of the CDR3: TGTGCCAGCAGTCCCCGTGACACGGTCTACAATGAGCAGTTCTTC. It is translated as CASSPRDTVYNEQFF. The chain carries TRBV28 and TRBJ2-1; D call uncertain. The CDR3 is 15 amino acids. Germline assignment: CDR1 MDHEN and CDR2 SYDVKM. V lost 5 bases, J lost 3 bases, and 14 bases lay in between. The variable domain in full, completed from reference TRBV28 and TRBJ2-1, reads DVKVTQSSRYLVKRTGEKVFLECVQDMDHENMFWYRQDPGLGLRLIYFSYDVKMKEKGDIPEGYSVSREKKERFSLILESASTNQTSMYLCASSPRDTVYNEQFFGPGTRLTVL.